This T cell receptor (beta chain) stems from a study of CXCR3-negative and CXCR3-positive naive CD8 T cells. UMI-labeled 5' RACE TRB cDNA libraries were prepared from the cells. TCRdb re-analyzed the 5' RACE reads; it lists each CDR3 protein once, without DNA. The table counts more than 50,000 distinct CDR3 sequences; about 1.6% lies in the top ten. Germline CDR1 and CDR2: SQVTM and ANQGSEA. CDR3 length: 13 amino acids. This TCR came from a human donor in good health. Some clones in this sample may be carry-over from other donors' samples. The sequenced sample was naive CXCR3- CD8+ T cells from blood. As to subset: CD45RO-CCR7+CD27+CD95- naive CD8+ T cells lacking CXCR3 (TNR3-). The V gene is TRBV29-1, the J gene TRBJ1-1. The CDR3 loop reads CSVDSSKNTEAFF.